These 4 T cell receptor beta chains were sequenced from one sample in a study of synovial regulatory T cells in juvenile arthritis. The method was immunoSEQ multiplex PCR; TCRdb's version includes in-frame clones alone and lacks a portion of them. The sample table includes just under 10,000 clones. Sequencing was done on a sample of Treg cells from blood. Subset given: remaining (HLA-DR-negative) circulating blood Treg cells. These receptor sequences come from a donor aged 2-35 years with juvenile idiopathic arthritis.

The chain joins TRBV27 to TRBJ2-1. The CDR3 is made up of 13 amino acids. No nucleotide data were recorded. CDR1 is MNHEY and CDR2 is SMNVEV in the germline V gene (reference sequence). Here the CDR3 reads CASSLSSYNEQFF.

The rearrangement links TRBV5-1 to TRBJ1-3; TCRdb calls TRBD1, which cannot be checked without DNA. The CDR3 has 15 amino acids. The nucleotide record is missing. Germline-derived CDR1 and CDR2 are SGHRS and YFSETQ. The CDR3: CASRGQGPTGNTIYF.

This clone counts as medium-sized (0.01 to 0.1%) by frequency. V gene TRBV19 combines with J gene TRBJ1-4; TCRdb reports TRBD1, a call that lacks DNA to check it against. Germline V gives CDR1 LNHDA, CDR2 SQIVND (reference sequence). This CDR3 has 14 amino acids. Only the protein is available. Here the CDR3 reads CASSSPGRGEKLFF.

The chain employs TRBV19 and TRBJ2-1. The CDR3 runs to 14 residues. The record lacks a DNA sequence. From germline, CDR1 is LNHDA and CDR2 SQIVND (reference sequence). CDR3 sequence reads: CASTLRGRETVKFF.